The text below deals with one T cell receptor beta chain. This sample was included in a study of OX40 agonist ivuxolimab in advanced cancers. The overall study: In this cohort, patients received ivuxolimab, an agonistic anti-OX40 (CD134) antibody.

Losses at the gene ends were 4 bases for V and 6 bases for J; bases not matched to a gene: 1. This CDR3 has 15 residues. Germline CDR1 is MRHNA and CDR2 is SNTAGT. Clones were sequenced by immunoSEQ multiplex PCR, and TCRdb holds only the in-frame ones, with some missing. This sample has 60,000 to 100,000 clones; just under 95% occur once, and the top ten carry approximately 11%. The rearrangement joins TRBV6-4 to TRBJ2-1; TRBD2 matches 15 bases. The sequenced sample was CD4+ or CD8+ T cells sorted from blood, obtained in a trial of the OX40 agonist ivuxolimab. This clonotype was obtained from an adult with an advanced solid tumor such as melanoma, head and neck, liver or kidney cancer. CDR3 DNA: TGTGCCAGCAGTGGGACTAGCGGGGGGGCCAATGAGCAGTTCTTC. As protein: CASSGTSGGANEQFF.